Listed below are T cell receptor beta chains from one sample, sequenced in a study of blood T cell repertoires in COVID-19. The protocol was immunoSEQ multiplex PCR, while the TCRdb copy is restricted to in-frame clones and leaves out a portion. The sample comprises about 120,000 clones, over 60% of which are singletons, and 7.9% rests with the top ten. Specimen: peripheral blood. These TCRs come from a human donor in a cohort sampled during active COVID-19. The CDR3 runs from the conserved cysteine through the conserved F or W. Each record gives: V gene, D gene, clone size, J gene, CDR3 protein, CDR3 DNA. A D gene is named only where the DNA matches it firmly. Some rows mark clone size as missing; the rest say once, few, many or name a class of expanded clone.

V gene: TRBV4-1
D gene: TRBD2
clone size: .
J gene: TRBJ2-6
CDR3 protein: CASSQEGTITGANVLTF
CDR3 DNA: TGCGCCAGCAGCCAAGAAGGGACTATAACTGGGGCCAACGTCCTGACTTTC

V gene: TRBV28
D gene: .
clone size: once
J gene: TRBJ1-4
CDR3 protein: CASRRVATNEKLFF
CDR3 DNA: TGTGCTTCCCGAAGAGTGGCAACTAATGAAAAACTGTTTTTT

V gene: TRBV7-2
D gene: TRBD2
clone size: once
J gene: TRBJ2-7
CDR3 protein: CASSLYLVASGRDYEQYF
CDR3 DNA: TGTGCCAGCAGCTTATATTTAGTGGCTAGCGGGAGGGACTACGAGCAGTACTTC

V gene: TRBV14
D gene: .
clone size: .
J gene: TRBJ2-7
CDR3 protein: CASSQENGGEQYF
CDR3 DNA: TGTGCCAGCAGCCAAGAGAACGGGGGCGAGCAGTACTTC

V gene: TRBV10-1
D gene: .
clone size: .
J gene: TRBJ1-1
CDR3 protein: CASKEAEETEAFF
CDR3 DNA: TGCGCCAGCAAAGAGGCAGAGGAGACTGAAGCTTTCTTT

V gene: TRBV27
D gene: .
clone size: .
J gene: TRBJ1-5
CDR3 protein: CASSLAYSNQPQHF
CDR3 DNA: TGTGCCAGCAGTTTGGCATATAGCAATCAGCCCCAGCATTTT

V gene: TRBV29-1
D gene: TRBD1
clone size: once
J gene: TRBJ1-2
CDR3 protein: CSVGEGTGDIGYTF
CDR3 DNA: TGCAGCGTTGGGGAAGGGACAGGGGATATTGGCTACACCTTC

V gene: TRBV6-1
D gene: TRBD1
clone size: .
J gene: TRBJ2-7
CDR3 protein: CASSEGQGNEQYF
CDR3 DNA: TGTGCCAGCAGTGAAGGACAGGGCAACGAGCAGTACTTC

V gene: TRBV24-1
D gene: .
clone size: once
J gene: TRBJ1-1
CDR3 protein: CATSEGAANTEAFF
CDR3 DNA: TGTGCCACCAGTGAAGGGGCGGCGAACACTGAAGCTTTCTTT

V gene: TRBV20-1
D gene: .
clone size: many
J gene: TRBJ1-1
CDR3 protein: CSASPGVGDTEAFF
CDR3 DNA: TGCAGTGCCAGTCCAGGTGTCGGGGACACTGAAGCTTTCTTT

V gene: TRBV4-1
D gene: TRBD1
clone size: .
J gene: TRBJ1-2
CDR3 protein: CASSQVQGAGDYGYTF
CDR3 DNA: TGCGCCAGCAGCCAAGTACAGGGGGCCGGGGACTATGGCTACACCTTC

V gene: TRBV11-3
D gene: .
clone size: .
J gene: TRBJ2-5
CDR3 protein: CASSPRQAAEETQYF
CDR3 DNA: TGTGCCAGCAGCCCACGCCAAGCGGCAGAAGAGACCCAGTACTTC

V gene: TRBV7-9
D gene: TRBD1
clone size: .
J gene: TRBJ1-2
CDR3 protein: CASSPGQVGYGYTF
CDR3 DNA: TGTGCCAGCAGCCCTGGACAGGTGGGCTATGGCTACACCTTC

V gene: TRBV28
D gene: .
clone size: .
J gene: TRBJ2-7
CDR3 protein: CASSLSRDYEQYF
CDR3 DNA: TGTGCCAGCAGTTTATCCAGGGACTACGAGCAGTACTTC

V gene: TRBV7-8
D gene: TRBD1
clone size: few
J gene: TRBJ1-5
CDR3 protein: CASSTGGGNQPQHF
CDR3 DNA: TGTGCCAGCAGTACAGGGGGGGGCAATCAGCCCCAGCATTTT

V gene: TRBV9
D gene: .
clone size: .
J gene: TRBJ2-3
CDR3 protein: CASSAFLTDTQYF
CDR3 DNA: TGTGCCAGCAGCGCCTTCCTCACAGATACGCAGTATTTT